These 13 T cell receptor beta chains were sequenced from one sample in a study of T cell responses to AZD1222 COVID-19 vaccine. The repertoire was sequenced with immunoSEQ multiplex PCR; TCRdb's copy has only in-frame clones and lacks some. The sample has about 260,000 clones, 90% to 95% seen once. Sequencing was performed on peripheral blood, taken on day 0 of AZD1222 vaccination. These TCRs come from an adult in good health.

V gene TRBV7-9 combines with J gene TRBJ1-1; D uncertain. V was clipped by 5 bases and J by 11 bases, with 15 bases between them. The CDR3 is 12 residues long. CDR1 is SEHNR, CDR2 FQNEAQ, per germline (reference sequence). The CDR3 sequence is CASSPMGFRAFF. As DNA, the CDR3 is TGTGCCAGCAGCCCCATGGGATTCAGGGCTTTCTTT.

This chain links TRBV14 with TRBJ1-1; D perhaps matches TRBD1 (5 bases). CDR3 size: 14 residues. Trimming took 3 bases from V and 4 from J, leaving 12 bases between them. Germline V CDR1 and CDR2: SGHDN, FVKESK. CDR3 region: CASSQAVGGTEAFF. CDR3 nucleotides: TGTGCCAGCAGCCAGGCCGTCGGGGGCACTGAAGCTTTCTTT.

Note on this clone: Additional DNA sequences in this sample encode the identical CDR3. This sequence joins TRBV3-1 (or the pseudogene TRBV3-2) and TRBJ1-3; D is unclear. CDR3 length: 12 residues. The germline V gene has CDR1 LGHDT and CDR2 YNNKEL (reference sequence). Trimming removed 2 bases at V and 4 bases at J, with 3 bases between. The CDR3 sequence is CASSQSGNTIYF. The CDR3 region has the DNA TGTGCCAGCAGCCAATCCGGAAACACCATATATTTT.

This sequence joins TRBV28 and TRBJ2-1; D is perhaps TRBD1 (6 bases). CDR1 and CDR2 from the germline V gene are MDHEN and SYDVKM. V lost 1 base, J lost 6 bases, and 7 bases lay in between. CDR3 length: 13 amino acids. The DNA for the CDR3 is TGTGCCAGCAGTTTATTACAGGGCAATGAGCAGTTCTTC. This codes for CASSLLQGNEQFF.

V gene TRBV2 combines with J gene TRBJ2-2; D is uncertain. CDR1 and CDR2 (germline): SNHLY, FYNNEI. V lost 3 bases and J 1 base, leaving 6 bases between the germline ends. This CDR3 comprises 14 residues. CDR3 DNA: TGTGCCAGCAGTGACCTGCGGAACACCGGGGAGCTGTTTTTT. It encodes CASSDLRNTGELFF.

The chain links TRBV19 to TRBJ1-2; no firm D call. The CDR3 is 13 residues long. CDR1 and CDR2 from the germline V gene are LNHDA and SQIVND (reference sequence). The V gene lost 1 base and the J gene lost 5 bases, with 8 bases spanning the gap. CDR3 residues: CASSIGPIYGYTF. The CDR3 DNA reads as TGTGCCAGTAGTATAGGGCCTATTTATGGCTACACCTTC.

The genes are TRBV4-1 and TRBJ1-1; D is possibly TRBD1 (6 bases). Trimming took off 3 bases at V and 7 bases at J, with 18 bases between the two ends. The length of the CDR3 is 15 residues. CDR1 MGHRA and CDR2 YSYEKL come from the germline V gene. The CDR3 bases are TGCGCCAGCAGCCACCAAGGCAGGGGCAAGAATGAAGCTTTCTTT. Its translation is CASSHQGRGKNEAFF.

The chain carries TRBV5-6 and TRBJ2-5; D is perhaps TRBD1 (5 bases). V was cut by 4 bases and J by 2 bases, with 9 bases left in between. The CDR3 has 13 amino acids. Germline CDR1 is SGHDT and CDR2 is YYEEEE. The CDR3: CASSKTEQETQYF. Here the CDR3 DNA reads TGTGCCAGCAGCAAGACAGAACAAGAGACCCAGTACTTC.

The chain is built from TRBV7-9 and TRBJ2-7; 7 nucleotides match TRBD1. Per the germline V gene, CDR1 is SEHNR and CDR2 is FQNEAQ (reference sequence). The CDR3 covers 15 residues. V lost 5 bases, J lost 3 bases, and 10 bases stayed unmatched. The DNA of the CDR3 is TGTGCCAGCAGCGCAGGACAGGTTCAAGGCTACGAGCAGTACTTC. Its protein is CASSAGQVQGYEQYF.

The chain employs TRBV28 and TRBJ1-6, with no clear D. The V and J ends lost 2 bases and 7 bases respectively, with 6 bases between them. This CDR3 has 13 residues. Looked up from germline, CDR1 is MDHEN and CDR2 is SYDVKM. In DNA, the CDR3 is TGTGCCAGCAGTTTACGGGAAAATTCACCCCTCCACTTT. It yields the protein CASSLRENSPLHF.

J is TRBJ2-7 and V is TRBV28, with D perhaps matching TRBD1 (5 bases). The V end was cut by 6 bases, the J end by 2 bases, with 14 bases between. Germline assignment: CDR1 MDHEN and CDR2 SYDVKM. The CDR3 sequence is 14 residues long. The CDR3 DNA reads as TGTGCCAGCAGCCTGACAGTTACCGCCTACGAGCAGTACTTC. Translated, it gives CASSLTVTAYEQYF. Variable domain in full (rest from reference TRBV28 and TRBJ2-7): DVKVTQSSRYLVKRTGEKVFLECVQDMDHENMFWYRQDPGLGLRLIYFSYDVKMKEKGDIPEGYSVSREKKERFSLILESASTNQTSMYLCASSLTVTAYEQYFGPGTRLTVT.

The chain links TRBV28 to TRBJ2-4; D gene unclear. V lost 0 bases and J 0 bases, leaving 3 bases between the germline ends. This CDR3 is 14 amino acids long. Per germline, CDR1 MDHEN and CDR2 SYDVKM. DNA of the CDR3: TGTGCCAGCAGTTTATGGTTAGCCAAAAACATTCAGTACTTC. Its translation: CASSLWLAKNIQYF.

DNA of the CDR3: TGTGCCAGCAGACCACAGGCCCCCTACGAGCAGTACTTC. Translation gives CASRPQAPYEQYF. The V and J genes are TRBV28 and TRBJ2-7; D might be TRBD1 (5 bases). Germline V lookup: CDR1 MDHEN, CDR2 SYDVKM. V was pared by 6 bases and J by 2 bases, with 11 bases between. This CDR3 has 13 amino acids.